Given below is one T cell receptor beta chain in context. This entry comes from a study of CD8 T cells in Susac syndrome. An input of roughly 0.5 to 1 ug of RNA was subjected to reverse transcription using random hexamers. Multiplex immunoSEQ PCR targeted 54 Vbeta and 13 Jbeta TCR beta segments. TCRdb re-called the immunoSEQ multiplex PCR reads with MiXCR, one entry per CDR3 protein. The sample lists roughly 330,000 distinct CDR3 sequences, 92% occurring once. Sequencing targeted TCR beta in blood CD8+ and CD4+ T cells. The multiple sclerosis controls were treatment-naive patients, and their relapsing-remitting disease was stable or active. Germline lookup yields CDR1 SNHLY and CDR2 FYNNEI. The CDR3 runs 14 residues. V lost 4 bases and J 1 base, leaving 10 bases between the germline ends.

The receptor was derived from a human donor with multiple sclerosis. Sequenced material: CD4+ T cells from PBMCs. This chain connects TRBV2 to TRBJ1-1, with D unclear. In DNA, the CDR3 is TGTGCCAGCAGTGTTGGGCAGAGGAACACTGAAGCTTTCTTT. It encodes CASSVGQRNTEAFF.